The 22 T cell receptor beta chains given below trace back to one sample, sequenced in a study of blood T cell repertoires in COVID-19. The assay was immunoSEQ multiplex PCR, and TCRdb's table has in-frame clones only and misses some. The sample records about 300,000 clones, around 90% being singletons. The sequencing input was PBMCs or T cells enriched from blood (not recorded which). The receptors come from a man in his fifties or sixties who had recovered from COVID-19.

This chain joins TRBV4-2 and TRBJ2-3, with TRBD2 matching over 10 bases. The V and J ends lost 5 bases and 0 bases, in that order; junction bases with no gene match: 8. This CDR3 region has 17 residues. Germline V gene data show CDR1 as LGHNA and CDR2 as YNFKEQ. The CDR3 bases are TGTGCCAGCAGCTCCAGGACTAGCGGAGATAGCACAGATACGCAGTATTTT. Translating gives CASSSRTSGDSTDTQYF.

The chain employs TRBV27 and TRBJ1-2, with D perhaps TRBD1 (5 bases). V was pared by 5 bases and J by 3 bases, with 10 bases between. Germline V gene data show CDR1 as MNHEY and CDR2 as SMNVEV (reference sequence). The CDR3 is 13 residues long. CDR3 sequence: CASSLQGYYGYTF. The DNA of the CDR3 is TGTGCCAGCAGTCTCCAGGGTTACTATGGCTACACCTTC.

This chain joins TRBV4-2 and TRBJ2-7; a possible D gene is TRBD2 (7 bases). The length of the CDR3 is 14 residues. Trimming took 3 bases from V and 3 from J, leaving 12 bases between them. In germline, CDR1 is LGHNA, CDR2 YNFKEQ. CDR3 sequence reads: CASSQGGQNYEQYF. The DNA for the CDR3 is TGTGCCAGCAGCCAGGGGGGGCAGAACTACGAGCAGTACTTC.

V gene TRBV12-3 or TRBV12-4 combines with J gene TRBJ2-3; D call uncertain. The V and J ends lost 3 bases and 2 bases respectively, with 6 bases between them. This CDR3 has 13 amino acids. CDR3 sequence: CASSFRFTDTQYF. The CDR3 DNA sequence: TGTGCCAGCAGTTTTCGGTTCACAGATACGCAGTATTTT.

In this sample, this clone turned up once. The chain couples TRBV19 to TRBJ2-1; D gene ambiguous. V was cut by 1 base and J by 4 bases, with 5 bases left in between. CDR1 and CDR2 (germline): LNHDA, SQIVND (reference sequence). The CDR3 totals 13 residues. The CDR3 region has the DNA TGTGCCAGTAGTATAGCCCGGTACAATGAGCAGTTCTTC. It is translated as CASSIARYNEQFF.

The chain carries TRBV19 and TRBJ2-5, with D perhaps matching TRBD2 (5 bases). The CDR3 is 13 amino acids. Trimming took off 3 bases at V and 5 bases at J, with 10 bases between the two ends. Germline values: CDR1 LNHDA, CDR2 SQIVND (reference sequence). The CDR3 DNA follows: TGTGCCAGTAGTATCGGGGTCCAGGAGACCCAGTACTTC. This codes for CASSIGVQETQYF.

This chain connects TRBV20-1 to TRBJ1-5; 9 positions match TRBD1. From germline, CDR1 is DFQATT and CDR2 SNEGSKA (reference sequence). The CDR3 covers 14 residues. The V segment lost 3 bases and the J segment 5 bases; nucleotides outside the gene matches: 5. The CDR3 loop reads CSASWTGAHQPQHF. The DNA of the CDR3 is TGCAGTGCTAGTTGGACAGGGGCCCATCAGCCCCAGCATTTT.

As regards this clone: Other DNA variants within this sample encode the same CDR3. The chain recombines TRBV28 with TRBJ1-5, with 9 bases fitting TRBD1. The CDR3 spans 14 residues. J was trimmed by 6 bases and V by 6 bases; bases with no gene match: 6. Germline V gene data show CDR1 as MDHEN and CDR2 as SYDVKM. The CDR3 sequence: CASSPGQGGQPQHF. The CDR3 coding sequence is TGTGCCAGCAGCCCGGGACAGGGTGGTCAGCCCCAGCATTTT.

The chain employs TRBV5-1 and TRBJ2-6; 7 positions agree with TRBD2. V shed 5 bases and J 1 base; nucleotides not matched to a gene: 12. Germline lookup yields CDR1 SGHRS and CDR2 YFSETQ. The CDR3 is 18 residues long. CDR3: CASRRGDPKTSGANVLTF. Written as DNA, the CDR3 is TGCGCCAGCAGACGGGGGGATCCCAAAACTTCTGGGGCCAACGTCCTGACTTTC.

This chain connects TRBV5-1 to TRBJ2-3, with 9 bases matching TRBD1. Germline CDR1 SGHRS, CDR2 YFSETQ. The CDR3 is 12 residues long. V lost 9 bases to trimming and J lost 7 bases; unmatched junction nucleotides: 6. The CDR3 region has the DNA TGCGCCACCGGGACAGGGTTAAATACGCAGTATTTT. Translation gives CATGTGLNTQYF.

This sequence joins TRBV3-1 (or the pseudogene TRBV3-2) and TRBJ2-5; TRBD1 agrees at 7 bases. CDR1 and CDR2 (germline): LGHDT, YNNKEL (reference sequence). The V and J ends lost 4 bases and 5 bases, in that order; junction bases with no gene match: 7. The CDR3 is 14 amino acids. The chain's CDR3 is CASSPRDRGETQYF. The CDR3 nucleotides read TGTGCCAGCAGCCCGAGGGACAGAGGGGAGACCCAGTACTTC.

The V and J genes are TRBV11-3 and TRBJ2-3; 7 bases map to TRBD2. CDR3 length: 13 amino acids. Trimming removed 1 base from V and 6 bases from J; junction bases left unmatched: 1. Germline CDR1 and CDR2: SGHNT and YENEEA. CDR3 residues: CASSLVLADTQYF. DNA for the CDR3: TGTGCCAGCAGCTTAGTACTAGCGGATACGCAGTATTTT.

The chain joins TRBV6-1 to TRBJ1-2; D remains ambiguous. CDR1 and CDR2 from the germline V gene are MNHNS and SASEGT. V was shortened by 1 base and J by 7 bases, with 13 bases between the two germline ends. This CDR3 region has 14 residues. Written as DNA, the CDR3 is TGTGCCAGCAGTGAAGTTGGAGGTCCCGCTGGCTACACCTTC. Translating it yields CASSEVGGPAGYTF.

The table lists this clone with a few counts. The chain employs TRBV9 and TRBJ2-1; 8 bases fit TRBD2. Germline assignment: CDR1 SGDLS and CDR2 YYNGEE. The CDR3 sequence is 15 residues long. The trim removed 2 bases at V and 4 bases at J, leaving 5 bases unmatched. CDR3 sequence reads: CASSVGGDAYNEQFF. The CDR3 DNA is TGTGCCAGCAGCGTCGGGGGGGATGCTTACAATGAGCAGTTCTTC.

The rearrangement joins TRBV4-2 to TRBJ2-7; possible D gene TRBD2, 5 bases. Trimming left V 4 bases short and J 7 bases short, with 20 bases between. Looked up from germline, CDR1 is LGHNA and CDR2 is YNFKEQ. This CDR3 comprises 15 residues. CDR3: CASSLATLPSGEQYF. CDR3 bases: TGTGCCAGCAGCCTCGCGACTCTCCCCAGCGGTGAGCAGTACTTC.

This clone was found once. This chain joins TRBV5-1 and TRBJ2-3; 11 bases match TRBD2. Germline trimming cut 2 bases from V and 1 base from J; bases unmatched to any gene: 12. The CDR3 has 19 residues. CDR1 and CDR2 from the germline V gene are SGHRS and YFSETQ. The CDR3 here is CASSLTSGSRGVGTDTQYF. In DNA, the CDR3 is TGCGCCAGCAGCTTAACTAGCGGGAGCCGGGGGGTTGGCACAGATACGCAGTATTTT.

This sequence joins TRBV4-1 and TRBJ2-1; TRBD2 matches 10 bases. This CDR3 spans 16 amino acids. Germline V CDR1 and CDR2: MGHRA, YSYEKL. Trimming at V came to 3 bases and at J to 4 bases, leaving 6 bases not matched to a gene. Here the CDR3 reads CASSHLRTSGYNEQFF. Here the CDR3 DNA reads TGCGCCAGCAGCCACCTAAGGACTAGCGGATACAATGAGCAGTTCTTC.

This clone showed up just once. The chain couples TRBV28 to TRBJ2-7; 11 positions match TRBD2. CDR1 and CDR2 from the germline V gene are MDHEN and SYDVKM. V gave up 3 bases and J gave up 9 bases; unmatched junction bases: 10. The CDR3 loop spans 15 amino acids. The CDR3 reads CASSLGTSGRRVQYF. In DNA form, the CDR3 reads TGTGCCAGCAGTTTGGGGACTAGCGGAAGGAGGGTGCAGTACTTC.

The rearrangement joins TRBV9 to TRBJ2-1; 8 bases match TRBD2. Trimming removed 0 bases from V and 0 bases from J; junction bases left unmatched: 8. Germline V gene sequence: CDR1 SGDLS, CDR2 YYNGEE. CDR3 length: 18 residues. The CDR3 region is CASSVAGSSGSSYNEQFF. The CDR3 bases are TGTGCCAGCAGCGTAGCCGGGTCCAGCGGGAGCTCCTACAATGAGCAGTTCTTC.

The chain links TRBV27 to TRBJ2-1; 13 bases are shared with TRBD2. After removal of 4 bases from V and 10 bases from J, the junction contained 4 bases not matched to a gene. Germline V gene sequence: CDR1 MNHEY, CDR2 SMNVEV (reference sequence). This CDR3 has 14 amino acids. CDR3 in DNA: TGTGCCAGCAGTTGGACTAGCGGGAGTAGCGAGCAGTTCTTC. This translates into CASSWTSGSSEQFF.

The rearrangement joins TRBV7-8 to TRBJ1-5; 7 bases agree with TRBD1. J was trimmed by 5 bases and V by 3 bases; bases with no gene match: 4. There are 14 residues in the CDR3. CDR1 SGHVS and CDR2 FQNEAQ come from the germline V gene. CDR3 bases: TGTGCCAGCAGCTTTCTGACAGGGTATCAGCCCCAGCATTTT. Encoded protein: CASSFLTGYQPQHF.

This chain connects TRBV6-6 to TRBJ1-4, with a possible D match to TRBD1 (5 bases). The CDR3 has 15 residues. Germline-derived CDR1 and CDR2 are MNHNY and SVGAGI (reference sequence). The V and J ends lost 2 bases and 6 bases respectively, with 13 bases between them. In DNA form, the CDR3 reads TGTGCCAGCAGTTACGGCCGGACGGGGGATGAAAAACTGTTTTTT. This gives the protein CASSYGRTGDEKLFF.